The 6 T cell receptor beta chains below were found in one sample sequenced in a study of spatial heterogeneity in lung cancer. In TCRdb, the 5' RACE reads were re-called with MiXCR into one record per CDR3 protein. The repertoire holds around 20,000 distinct CDR3 sequences, 9% to 10% seen once, with less than 25% in the top ten. This sample's time point: blood at routine non-recurrence follow-up after resection. The sequencing used PBMCs, collected at follow-up. The receptors were gathered from a male donor with early-stage non-small cell lung cancer.

This clonotype has a handful of counts. J is TRBJ1-1 and V is TRBV7-2; TRBD1 might be the D (6 bases). Germline V gene data show CDR1 as SGHTA and CDR2 as FQGNSA. Trimming removed 3 bases from V and 0 bases from J, with 8 bases in between. CDR3 size: 14 residues. Written as DNA, the CDR3 is TGTGCCAGCAGCTTCAGGGGCATGAACACTGAAGCTTTCTTT. Protein product: CASSFRGMNTEAFF.

This clonotype was seen at least ten times. The genes are TRBV9 and TRBJ1-2; no clear D. The CDR3 extends over 15 amino acids. Trimming removed 6 bases from V and 4 bases from J, with 19 bases in between. From germline, CDR1 is SGDLS and CDR2 YYNGEE. This CDR3 is CASTPESYSIYGYTF. CDR3 DNA sequence: TGTGCCAGCACCCCGGAGAGCTACTCTATCTATGGCTACACCTTC.

The chain is built from TRBV7-8 and TRBJ1-1; no firm D call. This CDR3 spans 14 amino acids. The germline V and J ends were trimmed by 2 bases and 9 bases, with 16 bases remaining between them. In germline, CDR1 is SGHVS, CDR2 FQNEAQ. The CDR3 coding sequence is TGTGCCAGCAGCTTAACATATCCGGGAAGGAAAGCTTTCTTT. It specifies CASSLTYPGRKAFF.

This clonotype has at least ten counts. The rearrangement uses TRBV3-1 and TRBJ2-1, with a tentative D call TRBD2 (5 bases). The CDR3 extends over 17 amino acids. Looked up from germline, CDR1 is LGHDT and CDR2 is YNNKEL (reference sequence). With 5 bases removed from V and 4 bases from J, the gap between germline ends came to 21 bases. The CDR3 nucleotides read TGTGCCAGCAGCAGCGGACGGTTGAATCTGGAATACAATGAGCAGTTCTTC. It encodes CASSSGRLNLEYNEQFF.

This clonotype showed up many times. The V and J genes are TRBV12-3 or TRBV12-4 and TRBJ1-1, with 7 nucleotides matching TRBD1. This CDR3 has 13 residues. V shed 10 bases and J 5 bases; nucleotides not matched to a gene: 10. The CDR3 DNA reads as TGTGCCACCCAAGTTACAGGGGTGACTGAAGCTTTCTTT. Amino acid sequence: CATQVTGVTEAFF.

This clonotype turned up a few times. CDR3 nucleotides: TGTGCCTGGATGCCGGGGAAAGGTTCTGGAAACACCATATATTTT. This gives the protein CAWMPGKGSGNTIYF. The rearrangement joins TRBV30 to TRBJ1-3; no clear D. Germline-derived CDR1 and CDR2 are GTSNPN and SVGIG (reference sequence). V was cut by 4 bases and J by 1 base, with 14 bases left in between. This CDR3 spans 15 amino acids.